This passage covers 16 T cell receptor beta chains from one sample sequenced in a study of OX40 agonist ivuxolimab in advanced cancers. Produced via immunoSEQ multiplex PCR; TCRdb's table is partial and in-frame only. The top ten clones hold about 1% of a sample with 55,000 to 80,000 clones, about 85% of them seen once. The source material was CD4+ or CD8+ T cells sorted from blood, sampled in a trial of the OX40 agonist ivuxolimab. The origin of the receptors is an adult with an advanced solid tumor such as melanoma, head and neck, liver or kidney cancer.

The chain employs TRBV11-3 and TRBJ2-1; TRBD2 matches at 15 bases. The CDR3 extends over 17 amino acids. With V trimmed by 5 bases and J by 7 bases, 9 bases remained unmatched. In germline, CDR1 is SGHNT, CDR2 YENEEA. CDR3: CASSGGLAGGPGNEQFF. In DNA, the CDR3 is TGTGCCAGCAGCGGGGGACTAGCGGGAGGTCCGGGTAATGAGCAGTTCTTC.

The chain carries TRBV5-6 and TRBJ1-3; the match to TRBD1 covers 7 bases. This CDR3 has 16 amino acids. V was pared by 3 bases and J by 2 bases, with 8 bases of the junction left unmatched. Per germline, CDR1 SGHDT and CDR2 YYEEEE. The CDR3 here is CASSYGSGQAGNTIYF. The CDR3 region has the DNA TGTGCCAGCAGCTATGGGTCCGGACAGGCTGGAAACACCATATATTTT. The full variable domain, with the rest looked up from reference TRBV5-6 and TRBJ1-3, is DAGVTQSPTHLIKTRGQQVTLRCSPKSGHDTVSWYQQALGQGPQFIFQYYEEEERQRGNFPDRFSGHQFPNYSSELNVNALLLGDSALYLCASSYGSGQAGNTIYFGEGSWLTVV.

This clone was detected only once. This chain links TRBV28 with TRBJ2-2; 11 bases line up with TRBD2. CDR3 size: 15 residues. The V gene end was trimmed by 2 bases and the J gene end by 6 bases; junction bases not matched to a gene: 2. Germline assignment: CDR1 MDHEN and CDR2 SYDVKM. The CDR3 region is CASSLHSGRAGELFF. The CDR3, as DNA: TGTGCCAGCAGTTTACATAGCGGGAGGGCCGGGGAGCTGTTTTTT.

This clone was counted a single time. Here the CDR3 reads CASSLEAGRSEKLFF. The CDR3 DNA sequence: TGTGCCAGCAGCCTGGAGGCAGGGCGGTCTGAAAAACTGTTTTTT. The J gene is TRBJ1-4, the V gene TRBV7-2; D possibly corresponds to TRBD1 (5 bases). This CDR3 region has 15 residues. V lost 5 bases and J lost 7, with 17 bases in between. Germline assignment: CDR1 SGHTA and CDR2 FQGNSA.

The chain recombines TRBV6-5 with TRBJ1-2; the D is unclear. This CDR3 has 13 residues. From germline, CDR1 is MNHEY and CDR2 SVGAGI. Trimming shortened V by 6 bases and J by 4 bases, and 12 bases separated the two germline ends. The CDR3 is CASSTDPSYGYTF. The CDR3 nucleotides read TGTGCCAGCAGCACCGACCCTTCCTATGGCTACACCTTC.

This clone was detected only once. This chain uses TRBV2 with TRBJ1-5; D uncertain. Deletions cut 1 base from V and 4 bases from J, with 20 bases between. Germline V gene lookup returns CDR1 SNHLY and CDR2 FYNNEI. This CDR3 has 18 residues. CDR3 nucleotide sequence: TGTGCCAGCAGTGAAGATGGTTGGGGAACCCTAATGAATCAGCCCCAGCATTTT. Translation: CASSEDGWGTLMNQPQHF. The full variable domain, completed using reference TRBV2 and TRBJ1-5, is EPEVTQTPSHQVTQMGQEVILRCVPISNHLYFYWYRQILGQKVEFLVSFYNNEISEKSEIFDDQFSVERPDGSNFTLKIRSTKLEDSAMYFCASSEDGWGTLMNQPQHFGDGTRLSIL.

The chain combines TRBV18 with TRBJ2-7, with unresolved D. The germline V gene encodes CDR1 KGHSH and CDR2 LQKENI. Trimming stripped 3 bases from V and 0 bases from J, with 6 bases between. The CDR3 totals 13 residues. CDR3 coding DNA: TGTGCCAGCTCACCCCTGGGCTCCTACGAGCAGTACTTC. As protein: CASSPLGSYEQYF. The complete variable domain, with remaining parts taken from reference TRBV18 and TRBJ2-7, reads NAGVMQNPRHLVRRRGQEARLRCSPMKGHSHVYWYRQLPEEGLKFMVYLQKENIIDESGMPKERFSAEFPKEGPSILRIQQVVRGDSAAYFCASSPLGSYEQYFGPGTRLTVT.

The rearrangement joins TRBV29-1 to TRBJ2-3; TRBD1 agrees at 9 bases. Per the germline V gene, CDR1 is SQVTM and CDR2 is ANQGSEA. The CDR3 sequence is 15 residues long. Trimming removed 6 bases from V and 2 bases from J; junction bases left unmatched: 9. DNA of the CDR3: TGCAGCGTGCACATTAACAGGGGGCACACAGATACGCAGTATTTT. It codes for CSVHINRGHTDTQYF.

The genes are TRBV10-3 and TRBJ1-1, with 7 positions matching TRBD1. V was pared by 7 bases and J by 0 bases, with 5 bases of the junction left unmatched. This CDR3 comprises 14 residues. Germline V gene lookup returns CDR1 ENHRY and CDR2 SYGVKD. The CDR3 spells CAITKQGLNTEAFF. CDR3 DNA sequence: TGTGCCATCACCAAACAGGGGTTGAACACTGAAGCTTTCTTT.

The chain employs TRBV18 and TRBJ2-3; 9 bases fit TRBD1. Germline V CDR1 and CDR2: KGHSH, LQKENI. This CDR3 region has 14 residues. V shed 2 bases and J 7 bases; nucleotides not matched to a gene: 4. The DNA for the CDR3 is TGTGCCAGCTCACCAGGGACAGGGATCAATACGCAGTATTTT. Residues: CASSPGTGINTQYF.

V and J are TRBV5-1 and TRBJ2-2, with a possible D match to TRBD1 (7 bases). This CDR3 comprises 16 residues. Germline V gives CDR1 SGHRS, CDR2 YFSETQ. V lost 3 bases, J lost 3 bases, and 15 bases lay in between. The CDR3 DNA reads as TGCGCCAGCAGCTCAGGGCGGGACAGCTACACCGGGGAGCTGTTTTTT. This translates into CASSSGRDSYTGELFF. The full variable domain, rest sourced from reference TRBV5-1 and TRBJ2-2, is KAGVTQTPRYLIKTRGQQVTLSCSPISGHRSVSWYQQTPGQGLQFLFEYFSETQRNKGNFPGRFSGRQFSNSRSEMNVSTLELGDSALYLCASSSGRDSYTGELFFGEGSRLTVL.

V usage is TRBV9 and J usage is TRBJ2-3; TRBD1 agrees at 9 bases. The V segment lost 6 bases and the J segment 0 bases; nucleotides outside the gene matches: 5. The germline gives CDR1 SGDLS, CDR2 YYNGEE. The length of the CDR3 is 15 residues. For the CDR3, the DNA is TGTGCCAGCACTCTAGGGACAGGGAGCACAGATACGCAGTATTTT. It codes for CASTLGTGSTDTQYF.

J is TRBJ2-3 and V is TRBV19; D is perhaps TRBD1 (5 bases). The CDR3 runs to 14 residues. Trimming removed 3 bases at V and 2 bases at J, with 9 bases between. Germline CDR1 is LNHDA and CDR2 is SQIVND (reference sequence). This chain's CDR3 is CASSIDRITDTQYF. CDR3 DNA sequence: TGTGCCAGTAGTATCGACAGAATCACAGATACGCAGTATTTT.

This chain connects TRBV28 to TRBJ2-1, with D tentatively TRBD1 (5 bases). This CDR3 comprises 13 residues. Germline V gives CDR1 MDHEN, CDR2 SYDVKM. Trimming cost V 8 bases and J 2 bases, with 10 bases left between them. CDR3 sequence: CASVRGAYNEQFF. The CDR3, as DNA: TGTGCCAGCGTAAGGGGCGCCTACAATGAGCAGTTCTTC.

This sequence joins TRBV28 and TRBJ1-5, with 8 bases fitting TRBD1. The CDR3 sequence is 15 residues long. Per the germline V gene, CDR1 is MDHEN and CDR2 is SYDVKM. The junction had 6 bases not matched to a gene; V was cut back by 6 bases and J by 2 bases. In nucleotides, the CDR3 is TGTGCCAGCAGGCAGGGGGCGCGAGGCAATCAGCCCCAGCATTTT. Its translation is CASRQGARGNQPQHF. Based on the CDR3 plus reference TRBV28 and TRBJ1-5, the full variable domain is DVKVTQSSRYLVKRTGEKVFLECVQDMDHENMFWYRQDPGLGLRLIYFSYDVKMKEKGDIPEGYSVSREKKERFSLILESASTNQTSMYLCASRQGARGNQPQHFGDGTRLSIL.

The chain couples TRBV7-2 to TRBJ1-1; D perhaps matches TRBD1 (5 bases). V lost 9 bases to trimming and J lost 0 bases, with 11 bases between them. Germline lookup yields CDR1 SGHTA and CDR2 FQGNSA. The CDR3 has 13 residues. CDR3 loop: CASSIRVNTEAFF. CDR3 DNA: TGTGCCAGTTCAATCAGGGTGAACACTGAAGCTTTCTTT.